This TCR beta chain comes out of a study of blood T cell repertoires in COVID-19 (dated by TCRdb to 2019 to 2021). Regarding the complete study: The collaborator samples originated in the United States, Italy and Spain and spanned the acute and convalescent phases of COVID-19. The prospective study material was composed of cDNA or gDNA derived from T cells, B-cell-depleted T cells, or PBMCs. Deeply sampled blood TCRbeta repertoires from subjects exposed to, actively infected with, or recovered from COVID-19 were included in the dataset. The repertoires were released in a freely available public database intended as a resource for research on the immune response to SARS-CoV-2. The samples were drawn from the first 160 participants of the ongoing ImmuneRACE study and from 1,254 subjects provided by 6 global collaborators. A de-identified subject ID, COVID-19 status, age in years and sex were almost always included in the sample metadata. HLA class I and class II types, where available, came from metadata supplied by the sample provider rather than from assay-based typing. General findings and caveats noted by the study authors: The amount of clinical and demographic metadata varied by source and participant and was provided uncurated.

Collaborating institutions collected whole blood in K2EDTA tubes following their own protocols. For TCRbeta analysis, collaborator samples were shipped as frozen whole blood, as isolated PBMCs, or as DNA extracted from either sample type. The germline V gene encodes CDR1 MDHEN and CDR2 SYDVKM. Measured from the cysteine to the phenylalanine, the CDR3 is 16 residues long. Only the CDR3 DNA stays, 48 bases, in frame from base 1. Compared with germline, V lacks 6 bases and J lacks 5 bases; bases without a gene match: 12. This clone showed up just once. The specificity of this receptor is unknown. Qualities for individual bases were not recorded, and no much larger clone is one base off. The immunoSEQ Assay, a bias-controlled multiplex PCR, was used to amplify TCRbeta CDR3 regions from genomic DNA. In the paper's pipeline: The number of nucleated cells in each sample was estimated from the amplification of reference gene primers within the assay. To quantify the absolute abundance of each unique TCRbeta CDR3 rearrangement, sequence reads were collapsed and filtered. For each sample, productive Simpson clonality was calculated as the square root of Simpson's diversity index over productive rearrangements. Held by TCRdb, this immuneACCESS table contains in-frame sequences only and omits some clones. Under half of the omission traces to an unresolved V gene where checked; the cause of the rest is unknown. For V, J and clone size, that table is used; D and trimming come from the DNA. This sample is represented by about 58,000 clones; around 76% of them were singletons. The ten largest clones add up to 4.5% to 6% of the sample.

The V and J genes are TRBV28 and TRBJ2-7, with TRBD2 matching 11 junction bases. Sequencing was performed on peripheral blood. The clonotype originates from a human donor in a cohort sampled during active COVID-19. The nucleotides are TGTGCCAGCAGCTCCGTAGCGGGAGGGGGGGGAAACGAGCAGTACTTC. The translation is CASSSVAGGGGNEQYF.